These 3 T cell receptor beta chains were all obtained from the same sample, sequenced in a study of blood T cells in healthy people across ages. The second PCR ran about 6 to 12 cycles with a sample-barcoded 5' primer and J-beta primers. TCRdb analysed the 5' RACE reads with MiXCR anew, one entry per CDR3 protein. The table lists fewer than 1,200,000 distinct CDR3 sequences, roughly a quarter of them singletons. This sample also belongs to another study, concerning T cells of mothers and their children.

Material for sequencing was blood. These receptors were obtained from a girl aged 2 to 10 in good health.

This clonotype was seen a few times. The chain has TRBV29-1 and TRBJ2-7; D is tentatively TRBD1 or TRBD2 (6 bases each). The CDR3 loop spans 14 amino acids. The ends were cut back, 4 bases at V and 4 bases at J, with 17 bases in the middle. Per the germline V gene, CDR1 is SQVTM and CDR2 is ANQGSEA. As DNA, the CDR3 is TGCAGCGTTGGGGGGGACAATTTTCTTTACGAGCAGTACTTC. Its translation: CSVGGDNFLYEQYF.

The gene calls are TRBV7-2 and TRBJ2-7, with TRBD1 matching over 8 bases. Near its end, the DNA agrees better with TRBJ2-1, so the J call may be wrong. Germline CDR1 and CDR2: SGHTA and FQGNSA. This CDR3 is built from 14 residues. The CDR3 sequence is CASSWGQEYNEQFF. The CDR3 DNA reads as TGTGCCAGCAGCTGGGGACAGGAATACAATGAGCAGTTCTTC.

The chain carries TRBV20-1 and TRBJ2-7; 9 nucleotides match TRBD1. The CDR3 spans 15 residues. CDR1 is DFQATT and CDR2 is SNEGSKA in the germline V gene (reference sequence). V lost 3 bases, J lost 1 base, and 7 bases stayed unmatched. CDR3 residues: CSASLIQGASYEQYF. In nucleotides, the CDR3 is TGCAGTGCTAGCCTTATACAGGGGGCGTCCTACGAGCAGTACTTC.